These T cell receptor beta chains were read from a single sample in a study of T cell clonotyping in hematopoietic cell transplantation. Some clones are missing from TCRdb's copy, which holds only in-frame ones; the method was immunoSEQ multiplex PCR. Of 750 to 900 clones listed, 77% are singletons. Source: PBMCs, taken 30 days after allogeneic stem cell transplant. Every receptor here comes from a female patient in her 30s who had an allogeneic stem cell transplant, so the T cells may come from the graft donor. Some clones in this sample may be carry-over from other donors' samples. Each CDR3 is given with its conserved first and last residue. Fields, in order: J gene, D gene, clone size, V gene, CDR3 DNA, CDR3 protein. The D gene is left open where the match is weak. The size of a clone is reported for some rows only, either as once, few or many, or as a class for expanded clones.

TRBJ2-1,TRBD1,few,TRBV19,TGTGCCAGTAGACCTTCCGGACAGGTCGTTCACAATGAGCAGTTCTTC,CASRPSGQVVHNEQFF
TRBJ2-2,.,once,TRBV2,TGTGCCAGCAGTAGGTTAGTTAGCACCGGGGAGCTGTTTTTT,CASSRLVSTGELFF
TRBJ2-7,TRBD1,.,TRBV7-9,TGTGCCAGCAGCTCAGACAGGGCGGCCTACGAGCAGTACTTC,CASSSDRAAYEQYF
TRBJ2-1,TRBD1,.,TRBV6-5,TGTGCCAGCAGTTGGACAGGGGATAACAATGAGCAGTTCTTC,CASSWTGDNNEQFF
TRBJ1-4,TRBD1,.,TRBV5-4,TGTGCCAGCAGCCCAGGACAGGGGGGTGATGAAAAACTGTTTTTT,CASSPGQGGDEKLFF
TRBJ1-5,.,.,TRBV19,TGTGCCAGTAGTATAGGGATTCAGCCCCAGCATTTT,CASSIGIQPQHF
TRBJ1-2,.,.,TRBV2,TGTGCCAGCAGTGAAGCCATCCCCGGGGGTAACTATGGCTACACCTTC,CASSEAIPGGNYGYTF
TRBJ2-2,.,once,TRBV4-3,TGCGCCAGCAGCCAAGATTTCCACGGGGAGCTGTTTTTT,CASSQDFHGELFF
TRBJ2-5,TRBD1,.,TRBV5-1,TGCGCCAGCAGCTTGGGGCCCGGGACAGAAGAGACCCAGTACTTC,CASSLGPGTEETQYF
TRBJ1-6,.,few,TRBV7-8,TGTGCCAGCAGCTTAGCAGGATATTCACCCCTCCACTTT,CASSLAGYSPLHF
TRBJ2-3,.,.,TRBV2,TGTGCCAGCAGTGGACAATCCTACACAGATACGCAGTATTTT,CASSGQSYTDTQYF
TRBJ2-5,.,.,TRBV11-2,TGTGCCAGCAGCTTAGTGTTTCGAGGGTCGGAGACCCAGTACTTC,CASSLVFRGSETQYF
TRBJ1-2,.,.,TRBV6-6,TGTGCCAGCAGTTTTAATGGCTACACCTTC,CASSFNGYTF
TRBJ1-1,.,.,TRBV5-8,TGTGCCAGCAGCCACCAGGGAGGTTGGACTGAAGCTTTCTTT,CASSHQGGWTEAFF
TRBJ1-2,.,.,TRBV19,TGTGCCAGTAGACCAGGGGTTGTCAGAGACTATGGCTACACCTTC,CASRPGVVRDYGYTF
TRBJ2-2,.,.,TRBV6-1,TGTGCCAGCAGTCGGGGACAGAACACCGGGGAGCTGTTTTTT,CASSRGQNTGELFF
TRBJ1-5,.,once,TRBV6-5,TGTGCCAGCAGTACCCCCAATCAGCCCCAGCATTTT,CASSTPNQPQHF
TRBJ2-1,TRBD2,.,TRBV13,TGTGCCAGCAGCGACCTAGCGGGTATGCTCGGTCGGCAGTTCTTC,CASSDLAGMLGRQFF
TRBJ2-7,TRBD2,.,TRBV10-1,TGCGCCAGCAAAAGTAGCGGGGACTCCTACGAGCAGTACTTC,CASKSSGDSYEQYF
TRBJ2-2,TRBD1,.,TRBV6-5,TGTGCCAGCAGTCTCCGGGACAGAGATACCGGGGAGCTGTTTTTT,CASSLRDRDTGELFF
TRBJ1-2,TRBD1,.,TRBV7-8,TGTGCCAGCAGCTTAGGGCCACGGCAGGGGGCGAGCGGCTACACCTTC,CASSLGPRQGASGYTF
TRBJ2-3,TRBD2,.,TRBV5-1,TGCGCCAGCAGCATGGGGACTAGCGGGGGCTTGACAGATACGCAGTATTTT,CASSMGTSGGLTDTQYF
TRBJ2-1,.,.,TRBV6-5,TGTGCCAGCAGTGTTACTTCGGACAGCTACAATGAGCAGTTCTTC,CASSVTSDSYNEQFF
TRBJ1-3,.,.,TRBV4-1,TGCGCCAGCAGCCAAGATACCGGACTCTCTGGAAACACCATATATTTT,CASSQDTGLSGNTIYF
TRBJ2-5,.,.,TRBV13,TGTGCCAGCAGCTTAGGGGCAGTTCAAGAGACCCAGTACTTC,CASSLGAVQETQYF
TRBJ2-7,.,.,TRBV10-3,TGTGCCATCAGTTGGGGGCGGACGTCGGCCTACGAGCAGTACTTC,CAISWGRTSAYEQYF
TRBJ1-4,TRBD1,.,TRBV30,TGTGCCTGGAGTGTGGGGGACAGGATTACTAATGAAAAACTGTTTTTT,CAWSVGDRITNEKLFF
TRBJ2-5,.,.,TRBV7-9,TGTGCCAGCAGCTCGCTTTGGGGATCCCCGGGGACCCAGTACTTC,CASSSLWGSPGTQYF
TRBJ2-5,.,.,TRBV7-9,TGTGCCAGCAGCTCCGACAGGTCAAGAGAGACCCAGTACTTC,CASSSDRSRETQYF
TRBJ1-1,.,few,TRBV4-1,TGCGCCAGCAGCCCCGGACAGATTGGGAGGACTGAAGCTTTCTTT,CASSPGQIGRTEAFF
TRBJ1-2,.,.,TRBV15,TGTGCCACCAGCAGACCCACAGAATATGGCTACACCTTC,CATSRPTEYGYTF
TRBJ2-2,TRBD1,.,TRBV30,TGTGCCTGGCGTTCTACCGGGACAGGGGGCACCGGGGAGCTGTTTTTT,CAWRSTGTGGTGELFF
TRBJ1-1,.,.,TRBV13,TGTGCCAGCAGCCGCCAAAGGGGAGAAGCTTTCTTT,CASSRQRGEAFF
TRBJ2-3,.,.,TRBV9,TGTGCCAGCAGCCCCGCGGTCTCAACTAGCACAGATACGCAGTATTTT,CASSPAVSTSTDTQYF